The 7 T cell receptor beta chains listed next were all sequenced from one sample in a study of blood T cells in healthy people across ages. Sample-barcoded 5' priming and a J-beta primer mix drove a second PCR of roughly 6 to 12 cycles. TCRdb redid the calling of the 5' RACE reads with MiXCR, one entry per CDR3 protein. The repertoire has about 640,000 distinct CDR3 sequences, 40% to 45% of them found once; the top ten carry roughly 30%. Sequenced input: blood. These receptors came from an elderly man in good health.

The rearrangement links TRBV11-3 to TRBJ2-1, with D possibly being TRBD1 (7 bases). In germline, CDR1 is SGHNT, CDR2 YENEEA. This CDR3 region has 16 residues. Trimming cost V 2 bases and J 5 bases, with 16 bases left between them. CDR3: CASSLLGRGANNEQFF. The CDR3 DNA follows: TGTGCCAGCAGCTTACTCGGCAGGGGGGCAAACAATGAGCAGTTCTTC.

V usage is TRBV29-1 and J usage is TRBJ2-7; the D is unclear. Trimming shortened V by 5 bases and J by 0 bases, and 8 bases separated the two germline ends. There are 12 residues in the CDR3. Germline-derived CDR1 and CDR2 are SQVTM and ANQGSEA. The CDR3: CSVSGSSYEQYF. CDR3 bases: TGCAGCGTTTCGGGCAGCTCCTACGAGCAGTACTTC.

This chain connects TRBV6-2 or TRBV6-3 to TRBJ1-6; D gene unclear. Trimming pared 6 bases from V and 9 bases from J, leaving 9 bases between. The CDR3 loop spans 12 amino acids. CDR1 is MNHEY, CDR2 SVGEGT, per germline. CDR3 sequence (DNA): TGTGCCAGCAGCGACGACCCTTCACCCCTCCACTTT. This gives the protein CASSDDPSPLHF.

Turning to this clonotype: A much larger clone lies a single base off, so this may be a read error. The chain combines TRBV20-1 with TRBJ2-7; D remains unclear. This CDR3 spans 14 amino acids. Germline CDR1 is DFQATT and CDR2 is SNEGSKA (reference sequence). The ends were cut back, 0 bases at V and 4 bases at J, with 13 bases in the middle. In nucleotides, the CDR3 is TGCAGTGCTAGAGATCCCAAACCACGATACGAGCAGTACTTC. Its protein is CSARDPKPRYEQYF.

This clonotype has more than one count but fewer than ten. The chain couples TRBV3-1 to TRBJ1-5; possibly TRBD1 for D (5 bases). Trimming cost V 4 bases and J 7 bases, with 20 bases left between them. Germline CDR1 is LGHDT and CDR2 is YNNKEL (reference sequence). CDR3 size: 16 residues. CDR3 protein: CASSRNGGGKGQPQHF. The CDR3, as DNA: TGTGCCAGCAGCCGGAATGGGGGGGGGAAAGGCCAGCCCCAGCATTTT.

Here the CDR3 reads CSARGAGGRESSYNEQFF. As DNA, the CDR3 is TGCAGTGCTAGAGGAGCGGGGGGCCGTGAGAGCTCCTACAATGAGCAGTTCTTC. This chain links TRBV20-1 with TRBJ2-1; 9 bases align to TRBD2. The CDR3 is 18 residues long. V lost 1 base to trimming and J lost 0 bases; unmatched junction nucleotides: 10. Germline V gives CDR1 DFQATT, CDR2 SNEGSKA (reference sequence).

J is TRBJ2-1 and V is TRBV11-2; a possible D gene is TRBD1 (6 bases). In germline, CDR1 is SGHAT, CDR2 FQNNGV. V shed 0 bases and J shed 8 bases, with 14 bases lying between them. This CDR3 region has 15 residues. CDR3 nucleotide sequence: TGTGCCAGCAGCTTAGATCGGGTCTCAGGGGATGAGCAGTTCTTC. This sequence encodes CASSLDRVSGDEQFF.